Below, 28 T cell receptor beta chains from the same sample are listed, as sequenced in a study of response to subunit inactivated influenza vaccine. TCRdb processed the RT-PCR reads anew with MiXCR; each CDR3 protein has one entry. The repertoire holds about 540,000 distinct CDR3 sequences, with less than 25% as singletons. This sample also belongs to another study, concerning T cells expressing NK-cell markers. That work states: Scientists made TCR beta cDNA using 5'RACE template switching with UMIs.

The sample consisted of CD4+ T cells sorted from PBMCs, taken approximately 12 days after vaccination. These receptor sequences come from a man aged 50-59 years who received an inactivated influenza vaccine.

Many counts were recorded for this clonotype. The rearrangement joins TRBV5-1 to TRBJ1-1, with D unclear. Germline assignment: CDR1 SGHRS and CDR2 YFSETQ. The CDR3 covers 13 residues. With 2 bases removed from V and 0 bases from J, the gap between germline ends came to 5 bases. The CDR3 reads CASSLEMNTEAFF. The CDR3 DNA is TGCGCCAGCAGCTTAGAGATGAACACTGAAGCTTTCTTT.

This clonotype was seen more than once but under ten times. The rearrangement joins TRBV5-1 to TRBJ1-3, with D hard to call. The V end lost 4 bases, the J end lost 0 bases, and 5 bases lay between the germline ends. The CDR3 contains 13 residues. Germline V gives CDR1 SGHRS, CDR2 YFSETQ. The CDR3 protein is CASSGSSGNTIYF. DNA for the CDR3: TGCGCCAGCAGCGGCAGCTCTGGAAACACCATATATTTT.

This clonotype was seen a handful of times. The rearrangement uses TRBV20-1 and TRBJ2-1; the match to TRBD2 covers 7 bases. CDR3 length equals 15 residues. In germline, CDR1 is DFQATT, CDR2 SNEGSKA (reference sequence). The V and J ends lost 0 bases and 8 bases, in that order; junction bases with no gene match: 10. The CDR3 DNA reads TGCAGTGCTAGAGACCCCAGCGGGGCGGAGGATGAGCAGTTCTTC. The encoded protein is CSARDPSGAEDEQFF.

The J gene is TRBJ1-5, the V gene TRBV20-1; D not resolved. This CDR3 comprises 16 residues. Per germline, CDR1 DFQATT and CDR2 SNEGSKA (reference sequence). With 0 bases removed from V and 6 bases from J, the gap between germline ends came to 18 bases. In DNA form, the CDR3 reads TGCAGTGCTAGAGATATGTCCGCGGACGGTAGTCAGCCCCAGCATTTT. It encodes CSARDMSADGSQPQHF.

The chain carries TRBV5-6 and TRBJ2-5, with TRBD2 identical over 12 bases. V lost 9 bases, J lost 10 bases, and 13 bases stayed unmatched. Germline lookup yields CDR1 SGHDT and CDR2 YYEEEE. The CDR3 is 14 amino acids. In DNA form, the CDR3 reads TGTGCCACCTACCGACTAGCGGGAGATAGGGACCAGTACTTC. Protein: CATYRLAGDRDQYF. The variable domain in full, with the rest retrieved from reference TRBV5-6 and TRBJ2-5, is DAGVTQSPTHLIKTRGQQVTLRCSPKSGHDTVSWYQQALGQGPQFIFQYYEEEERQRGNFPDRFSGHQFPNYSSELNVNALLLGDSALYLCATYRLAGDRDQYFGPGTRLLVL.

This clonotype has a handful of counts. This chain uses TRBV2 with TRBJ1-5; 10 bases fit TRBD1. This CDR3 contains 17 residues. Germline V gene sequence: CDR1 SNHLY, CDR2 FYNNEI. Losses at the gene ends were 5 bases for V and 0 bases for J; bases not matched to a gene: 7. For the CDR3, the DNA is TGTGCCAGCAGTTCTGGGACAGGGGTACTTAGCAATCAGCCCCAGCATTTT. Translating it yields CASSSGTGVLSNQPQHF.

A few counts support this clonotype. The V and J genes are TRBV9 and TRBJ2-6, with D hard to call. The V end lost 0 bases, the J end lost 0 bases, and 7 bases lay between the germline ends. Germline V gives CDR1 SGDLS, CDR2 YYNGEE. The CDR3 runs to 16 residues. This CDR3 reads CASSVVPSSGANVLTF. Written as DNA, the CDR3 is TGTGCCAGCAGCGTAGTACCCAGCTCTGGGGCCAACGTCCTGACTTTC.

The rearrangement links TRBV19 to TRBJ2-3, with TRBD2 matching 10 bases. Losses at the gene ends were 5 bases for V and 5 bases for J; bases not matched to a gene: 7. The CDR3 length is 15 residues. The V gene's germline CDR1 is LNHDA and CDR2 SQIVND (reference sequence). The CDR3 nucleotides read TGTGCCAGTAGTGTTTCTAGCGGGAGAATAGATACGCAGTATTTT. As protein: CASSVSSGRIDTQYF.

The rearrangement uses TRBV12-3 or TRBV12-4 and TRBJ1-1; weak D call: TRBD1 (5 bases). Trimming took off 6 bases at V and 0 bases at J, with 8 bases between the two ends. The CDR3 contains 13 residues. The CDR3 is CASRGLMNTEAFF. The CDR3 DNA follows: TGTGCCAGCAGGGGACTTATGAACACTGAAGCTTTCTTT.

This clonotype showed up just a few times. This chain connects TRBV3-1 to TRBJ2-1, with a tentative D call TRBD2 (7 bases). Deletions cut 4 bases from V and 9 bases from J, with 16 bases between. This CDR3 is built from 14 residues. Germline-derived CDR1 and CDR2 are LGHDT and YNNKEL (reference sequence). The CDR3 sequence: CASSRSAGAREQFF. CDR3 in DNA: TGTGCCAGCAGCCGGAGCGCGGGGGCTCGTGAGCAGTTCTTC.

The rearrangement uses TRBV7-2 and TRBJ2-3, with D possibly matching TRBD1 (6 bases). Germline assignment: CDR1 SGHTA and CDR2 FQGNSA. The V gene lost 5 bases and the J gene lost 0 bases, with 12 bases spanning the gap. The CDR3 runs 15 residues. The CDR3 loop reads CASSLWTASTDTQYF. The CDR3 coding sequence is TGTGCCAGCAGCCTATGGACAGCTAGCACAGATACGCAGTATTTT.

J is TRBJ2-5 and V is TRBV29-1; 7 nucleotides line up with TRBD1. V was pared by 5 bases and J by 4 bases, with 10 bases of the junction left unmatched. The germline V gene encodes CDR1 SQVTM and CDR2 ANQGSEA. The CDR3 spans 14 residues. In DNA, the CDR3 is TGCAGCGTTTCGACAGGGCCTCTTCGAGAGACCCAGTACTTC. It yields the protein CSVSTGPLRETQYF.

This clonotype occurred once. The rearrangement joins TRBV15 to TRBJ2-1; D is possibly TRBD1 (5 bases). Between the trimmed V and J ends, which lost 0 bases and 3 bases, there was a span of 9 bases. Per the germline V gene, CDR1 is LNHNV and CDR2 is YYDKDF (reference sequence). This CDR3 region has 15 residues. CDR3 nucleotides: TGTGCCACCAGCAGAGATCAGGGCAGCTACAATGAGCAGTTCTTC. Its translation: CATSRDQGSYNEQFF.

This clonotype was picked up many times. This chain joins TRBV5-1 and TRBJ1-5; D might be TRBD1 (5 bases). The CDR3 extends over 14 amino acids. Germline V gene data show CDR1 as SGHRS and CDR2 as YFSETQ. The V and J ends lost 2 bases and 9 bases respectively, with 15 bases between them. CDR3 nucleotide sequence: TGCGCCAGCAGCTTCAAAGGGGTGGATGGGCCCCAGCATTTT. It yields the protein CASSFKGVDGPQHF.

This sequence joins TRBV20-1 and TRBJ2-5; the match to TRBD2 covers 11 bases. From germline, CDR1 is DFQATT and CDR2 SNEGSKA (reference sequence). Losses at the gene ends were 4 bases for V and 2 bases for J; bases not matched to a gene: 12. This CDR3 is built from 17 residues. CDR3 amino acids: CSAIKGLAGGPQETQYF. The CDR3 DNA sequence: TGCAGTGCTATCAAAGGTCTAGCGGGGGGCCCTCAAGAGACCCAGTACTTC.

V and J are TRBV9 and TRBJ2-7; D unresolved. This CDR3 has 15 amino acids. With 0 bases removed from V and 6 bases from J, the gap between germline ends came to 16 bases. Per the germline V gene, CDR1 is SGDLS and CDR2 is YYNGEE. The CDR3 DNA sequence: TGTGCCAGCAGCGTAGATCCAGCCCTTACTGGCGAGCAGTACTTC. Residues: CASSVDPALTGEQYF.

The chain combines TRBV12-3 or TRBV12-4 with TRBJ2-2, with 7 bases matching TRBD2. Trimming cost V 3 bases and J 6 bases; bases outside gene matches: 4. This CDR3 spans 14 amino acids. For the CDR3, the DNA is TGTGCCAGCAGTTTTCTGGGAGGGTCCGGGGAGCTGTTTTTT. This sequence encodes CASSFLGGSGELFF.

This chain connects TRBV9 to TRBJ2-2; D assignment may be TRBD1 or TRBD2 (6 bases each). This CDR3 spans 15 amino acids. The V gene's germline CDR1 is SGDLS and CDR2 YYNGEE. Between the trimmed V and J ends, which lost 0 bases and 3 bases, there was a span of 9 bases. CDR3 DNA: TGTGCCAGCAGCGTAGCTGGGGGGCACACCGGGGAGCTGTTTTTT. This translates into CASSVAGGHTGELFF.

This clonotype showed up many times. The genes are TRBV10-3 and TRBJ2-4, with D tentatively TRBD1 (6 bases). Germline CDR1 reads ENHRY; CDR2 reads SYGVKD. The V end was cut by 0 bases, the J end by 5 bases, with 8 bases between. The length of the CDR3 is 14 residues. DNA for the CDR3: TGTGCCATCAGTGAGTCGTGGACAGAAAACATTCAGTACTTC. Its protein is CAISESWTENIQYF.

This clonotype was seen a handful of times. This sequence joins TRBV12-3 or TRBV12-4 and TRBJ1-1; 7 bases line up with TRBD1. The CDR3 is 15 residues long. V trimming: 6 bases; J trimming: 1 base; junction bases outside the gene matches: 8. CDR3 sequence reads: CASRPPTGTNTEAFF. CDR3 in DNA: TGTGCCAGCAGGCCTCCGACAGGGACGAACACTGAAGCTTTCTTT.

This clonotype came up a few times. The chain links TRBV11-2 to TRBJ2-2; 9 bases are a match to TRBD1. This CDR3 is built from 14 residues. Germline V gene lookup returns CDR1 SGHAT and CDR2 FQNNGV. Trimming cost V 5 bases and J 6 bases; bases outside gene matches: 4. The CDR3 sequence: CASSQQGAAGELFF. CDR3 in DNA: TGTGCCAGCAGCCAACAGGGGGCTGCCGGGGAGCTGTTTTTT.

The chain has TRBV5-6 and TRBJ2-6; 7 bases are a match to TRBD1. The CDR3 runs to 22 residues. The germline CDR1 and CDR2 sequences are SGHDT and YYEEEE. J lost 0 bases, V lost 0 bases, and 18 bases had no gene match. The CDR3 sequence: CASSLAAGGFSRTHSGANVLTF. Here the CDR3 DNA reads TGTGCCAGCAGCTTGGCGGCAGGGGGTTTCTCCCGTACACACTCTGGGGCCAACGTCCTGACTTTC. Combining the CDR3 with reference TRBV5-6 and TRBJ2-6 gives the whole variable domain DAGVTQSPTHLIKTRGQQVTLRCSPKSGHDTVSWYQQALGQGPQFIFQYYEEEERQRGNFPDRFSGHQFPNYSSELNVNALLLGDSALYLCASSLAAGGFSRTHSGANVLTFGAGSRLTVL.

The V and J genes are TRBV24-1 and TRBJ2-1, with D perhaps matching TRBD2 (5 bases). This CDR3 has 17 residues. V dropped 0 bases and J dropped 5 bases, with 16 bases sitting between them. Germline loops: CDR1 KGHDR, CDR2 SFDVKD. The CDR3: CATSDLPGKRIDNEQFF. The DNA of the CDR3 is TGTGCCACCAGTGATTTGCCGGGGAAAAGGATTGACAATGAGCAGTTCTTC.

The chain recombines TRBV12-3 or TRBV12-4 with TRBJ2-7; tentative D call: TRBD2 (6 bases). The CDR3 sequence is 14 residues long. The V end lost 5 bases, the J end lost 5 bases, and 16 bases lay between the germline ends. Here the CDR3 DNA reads TGTGCCAGCAGTAAAAGACTAGGCTCGGACGAGCAGTACTTC. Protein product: CASSKRLGSDEQYF.

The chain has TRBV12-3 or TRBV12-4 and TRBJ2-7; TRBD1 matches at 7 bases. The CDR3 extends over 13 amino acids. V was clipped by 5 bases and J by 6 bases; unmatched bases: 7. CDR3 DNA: TGTGCCAGCAGTAAGGGGACAGCTGTCGAGCAGTACTTC. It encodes CASSKGTAVEQYF.

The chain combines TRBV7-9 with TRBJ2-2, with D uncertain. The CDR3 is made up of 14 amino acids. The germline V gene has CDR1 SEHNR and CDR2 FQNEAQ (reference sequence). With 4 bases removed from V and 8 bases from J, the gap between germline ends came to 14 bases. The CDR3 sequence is CASSSAGRSGELFF. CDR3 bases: TGTGCCAGCAGCTCGGCCGGTCGGTCTGGGGAGCTGTTTTTT.

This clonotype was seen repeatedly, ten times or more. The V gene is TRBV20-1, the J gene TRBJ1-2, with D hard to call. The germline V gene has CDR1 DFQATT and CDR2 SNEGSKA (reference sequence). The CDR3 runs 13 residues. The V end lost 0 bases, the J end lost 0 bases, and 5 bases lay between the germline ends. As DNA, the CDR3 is TGCAGTGCTAGAGATAAGCCTAACTATGGCTACACCTTC. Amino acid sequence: CSARDKPNYGYTF.

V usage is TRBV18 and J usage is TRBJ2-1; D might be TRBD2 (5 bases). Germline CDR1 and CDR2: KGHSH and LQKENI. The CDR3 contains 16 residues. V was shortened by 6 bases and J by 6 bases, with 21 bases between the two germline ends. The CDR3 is CASSPGREWWGNEQFF. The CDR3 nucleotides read TGTGCCAGCTCCCCCGGTAGGGAGTGGTGGGGCAATGAGCAGTTCTTC.